This T cell receptor (beta chain) was observed in a study of shared clonotypes between healthy human individuals. Whole-study context: The study enrolled two women and three men aged 18 to 49. The plates for each donor numbered three CD4 naive, three CD4 memory, two CD8 naive and one CD8 memory.

Profiling relied on immunoSEQ multiplex PCR, and the TCRdb table lists in-frame clones only, not all of them. The table lists nearly 1,000,000 clones, around three quarters of them singletons. The CDR3 is 16 amino acids. The trim removed 1 base at V and 3 bases at J, leaving 6 bases unmatched. CDR1 and CDR2 from the germline V gene are LNHNV and YYDKDF (reference sequence). The sequencing sample was made of memory CD4+ T cells sorted from blood. The subset: CD45RA-negative fraction. This clonotype originated in a man between 18 and 35 years old in good health. The chain couples TRBV15 to TRBJ2-5; 9 bases are a match to TRBD2. Here the CDR3 DNA reads TGTGCCACCAGCAGAGGGGAATTAGCGGGAGAAGAGACCCAGTACTTC. As protein: CATSRGELAGEETQYF.